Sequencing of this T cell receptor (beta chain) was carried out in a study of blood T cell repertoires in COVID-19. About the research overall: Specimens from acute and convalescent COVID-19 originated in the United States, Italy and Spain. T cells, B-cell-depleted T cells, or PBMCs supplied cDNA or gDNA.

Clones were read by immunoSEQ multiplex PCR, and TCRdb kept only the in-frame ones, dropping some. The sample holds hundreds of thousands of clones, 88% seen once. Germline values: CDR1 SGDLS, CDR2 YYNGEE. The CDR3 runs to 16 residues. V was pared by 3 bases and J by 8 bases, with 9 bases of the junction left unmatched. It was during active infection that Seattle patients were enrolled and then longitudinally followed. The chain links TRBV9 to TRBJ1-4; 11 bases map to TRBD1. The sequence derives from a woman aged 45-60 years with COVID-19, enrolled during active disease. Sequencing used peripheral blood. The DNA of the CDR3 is TGTGCCAGCAGCGCTCCGGGCGGGACAGGGGGGGAAAAACTGTTTTTT. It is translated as CASSAPGGTGGEKLFF. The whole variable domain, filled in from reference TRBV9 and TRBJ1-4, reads DSGVTQTPKHLITATGQRVTLRCSPRSGDLSVYWYQQSLDQGLQFLIQYYNGEERAKGNILERFSAQQFPDLHSELNLSSLELGDSALYFCASSAPGGTGGEKLFFGSGTQLSVL.